The 30 T cell receptor beta chains reported below all come from one sample, sequenced in a study of tumor-infiltrating lymphocytes in primary liver carcinoma. The template, roughly 550 ng total RNA, yielded TCR beta cDNA made with a constant-region primer. Sequencing libraries for TCR beta derived from three nested multiplex PCR rounds that used slightly modified ARM-PCR. The first two PCR rounds used TRBV1-TRBV30 primers with a Cbeta primer, 10 cycles each. A single record per CDR3 protein comes from TCRdb applying MiXCR to the multiplex PCR reads. The sample contains a few hundred thousand distinct CDR3 sequences, more than 55% of which appear only once. RNA was extracted from whole blood without cell sorting, alongside germline DNA. The sequenced sample was peripheral blood. Receptors were obtained from a woman in her twenties or thirties with primary liver carcinoma and hepatitis B virus infection.

On this clonotype itself: Mismatch with germline at one junction end may stem from a read error. This chain links TRBV11-3 with TRBJ2-3; D possibly corresponds to TRBD2 (5 bases). CDR1 is SGHNT and CDR2 is YENEEA in the germline V gene. The CDR3 covers 13 residues. The CDR3 nucleotides are TGTGTCAGCAGCGCCAACTTACTAGGTACGCAGTATTTT. Its translation: CVSSANLLGTQYF.

This clonotype occurred many times. The CDR3 bases are TGTGCCAGTTCTTTCCGGGACCGCCACAATGAGCAGTTCTTC. Translation gives CASSFRDRHNEQFF. This chain uses TRBV12-3 or TRBV12-4 with TRBJ2-1, with D perhaps assigned TRBD1 or TRBD2 (5 bases each). Trimming stripped 9 bases from V and 5 bases from J, with 17 bases between. The CDR3 covers 14 residues.

This clonotype came up a few times. The chain employs TRBV12-3 or TRBV12-4 and TRBJ2-7; D is uncertain. Trimming left V 3 bases short and J 3 bases short, with 9 bases between. The CDR3 loop spans 13 amino acids. This chain's CDR3 is CASSFYTNYEQYF. CDR3 nucleotide sequence: TGTGCCAGCAGTTTTTACACCAACTACGAGCAGTACTTC.

On this clonotype itself: Since a much larger clone is just one base distant, this may be a read error. The chain is built from TRBV12-3 or TRBV12-4 and TRBJ2-3, with 8 bases identical to TRBD2. The CDR3 sequence is 14 residues long. The CDR3 here is CASNRAGGTNTQYF. The CDR3 DNA reads TGTGCCAGCAACAGGGCGGGAGGCACAAATACGCAGTATTTT.

About this clonotype: A read error is possible here, since a much larger clone lies one base away. The V gene is TRBV6-2 or TRBV6-3, the J gene TRBJ2-7; D is uncertain. Trimming took 5 bases from V and 7 from J, leaving 9 bases between them. The CDR3 is made up of 11 amino acids. The germline V gene encodes CDR1 MNHEY and CDR2 SVGEGT. The CDR3 loop reads CASSIPVEQYF. In nucleotides, the CDR3 is TGTGCCAGCAGTATTCCTGTGGAGCAGTACTTC.

The chain uses TRBV4-1 and TRBJ2-3, with D hard to call. Trimming took off 0 bases at V and 0 bases at J, with 13 bases between the two ends. CDR1 is MGHRA and CDR2 is YSYEKL in the germline V gene. This CDR3 is built from 17 residues. The CDR3 reads CASSQELWSASTDTQYF. The CDR3 DNA is TGCGCCAGCAGCCAAGAATTGTGGAGCGCGAGCACAGATACGCAGTATTTT.

Regarding this clonotype: One end of the junction does not line up with germline, which may come from a read error. The J gene is TRBJ1-5, the V gene TRBV6-6; no firm D call. Germline loops: CDR1 MNHNY, CDR2 SVGAGI (reference sequence). The CDR3 spans 13 residues. This CDR3 is CASIYTRDQPQHF. The CDR3 bases are TGTGCCAGCATTTACACCCGGGATCAGCCCCAGCATTTT.

Comments on this clonotype: Given a much more abundant clone one base away, this may be a read error. CDR3 sequence: CASSHERIAGYEQYF. CDR3 coding DNA: TGTGCCAGCAGCCATGAGAGAATAGCGGGGTACGAGCAGTACTTC. This chain joins TRBV4-2 and TRBJ2-7, with 8 bases lining up with TRBD2. V shed 3 bases and J 4 bases; nucleotides not matched to a gene: 8. Germline V gene lookup returns CDR1 LGHNA and CDR2 YNFKEQ. This CDR3 is 15 amino acids long.

In the case of this clonotype: A junction boundary mismatches the germline segment, possibly from a read error. The V and J genes are TRBV4-3 and TRBJ2-7, with D perhaps TRBD2 (6 bases). The germline V gene has CDR1 LGHNA and CDR2 YSLEER. This CDR3 comprises 16 residues. CDR3 nucleotides: TGTGCCAGCAGCCAAGAAAATGTAGCGGCGTCCCACGAGCAATACTTC. Translating it yields CASSQENVAASHEQYF.

With respect to this clonotype: Since a much larger clone is just one base distant, this may be a read error. The rearrangement joins TRBV12-3 or TRBV12-4 to TRBJ2-6; 8 positions match TRBD2. The CDR3 contains 18 residues. With 6 bases clipped from V and 3 bases from J, the junction kept 13 bases outside the gene matches. The CDR3 sequence is CASRLAEGYLSGANVLTF. The CDR3, as DNA: TGTGCCAGCAGACTAGCGGAAGGGTATTTGAGTGGGGCCAACGTCCTGACTTTC.

This clonotype was observed a few times. The chain uses TRBV6-6 and TRBJ1-3, with TRBD1 as a possible D gene (6 bases). Trimming removed 8 bases from V and 2 bases from J, with 10 bases in between. Germline V gene lookup returns CDR1 MNHNY and CDR2 SVGAGI (reference sequence). The CDR3 length is 13 residues. This CDR3 is CASVRDTGNTIYF. The CDR3 bases are TGTGCCAGCGTCCGGGACACTGGAAACACCATATATTTT.

The rearrangement links TRBV11-2 to TRBJ2-6; D might be TRBD2 (6 bases). Per the germline V gene, CDR1 is SGHAT and CDR2 is FQNNGV. Trimming shortened V by 6 bases and J by 17 bases, and 32 bases separated the two germline ends. The CDR3 is made up of 17 amino acids. CDR3 loop: CASSPHLGDSGANVLTF. The CDR3 region has the DNA TGTGCCAGCAGTCCCCATTTGGGGGACTCTGGGGCCAACGTATTGACTTTC.

This clonotype has only a few counts. This may stem from a read error, because a much larger clone lies one nucleotide away. V and J are TRBV12-3 or TRBV12-4 and TRBJ2-7; possible D gene TRBD1, 5 bases. CDR3 length equals 14 residues. Trimming stripped 4 bases from V and 1 base from J, with 11 bases between. The CDR3 DNA follows: TGTGCCAGCAGTTCCTCGACAGAGTCCTACGAGCAGTACTTC. Amino acids: CASSSSTESYEQYF.

As regards this clonotype: This could be a read error, since a much larger clone is one nucleotide away. This chain connects TRBV29-1 to TRBJ1-1; D is unresolved. The CDR3 spans 10 residues. V was clipped by 7 bases and J by 10 bases, with 13 bases between them. The germline V gene encodes CDR1 SQVTM and CDR2 ANQGSEA. The DNA of the CDR3 is TGCAGCGCATCGGGAAATGGAGCTTTCTTT. It yields the protein CSASGNGAFF.

A word on this clonotype: This may be a read error: a much more frequent sequence differs by one nucleotide. The rearrangement uses TRBV29-1 and TRBJ2-2; 14 bases match TRBD2. Germline V gene lookup returns CDR1 SQVTM and CDR2 ANQGSEA. This CDR3 is 17 amino acids long. In DNA form, the CDR3 reads TGCAGCGTTAAGACTAGCGGGAGGGCCCTCAACACCGGGGAGCCGTTTTTT. It encodes CSVKTSGRALNTGEPFF.

This clonotype appeared once. The germline gene is not matched at one end of the junction; a read error may be the cause. The chain has TRBV11-2 and TRBJ2-3, with 7 bases matching TRBD1. The CDR3 is made up of 16 amino acids. CDR1 is SGHAT, CDR2 FQNNGV, per germline. The CDR3 loop is CASSSGQVVFTDAQYF. In DNA, the CDR3 is TGTGCCAGCAGCTCCGGACAGGTGGTGTTCACAGATGCGCAGTATTTT.

A word on this clonotype: Just one base apart from a much larger clone, this may be a read error. The chain combines TRBV12-3 or TRBV12-4 with TRBJ2-1; a possible D gene is TRBD2 (6 bases). The length of the CDR3 is 13 residues. CDR3 in amino acids: CASSQQDYIEQFF. The CDR3 DNA reads TGTGCCAGCAGTCAACAGGACTACATTGAGCAGTTCTTC.

On this clonotype: One base away lies a much larger clone, so this may be a sequencing read error. The CDR3 ends on some other residue instead of the conserved phenylalanine or tryptophan, so this is likely a read error. The rearrangement uses TRBV29-1 and TRBJ2-1; no clear D gene. Germline lookup yields CDR1 SQVTM and CDR2 ANQGSEA. The V end was cut by 8 bases, the J end by 4 bases, with 12 bases between. This CDR3 is 12 amino acids long. CDR3 coding DNA: TGCAGCATACGGACGGATTACAATGAGCAGTTCGTC. Amino acids: CSIRTDYNEQFV.

Notes on this clonotype: Lacking the conserved final phenylalanine or tryptophan, this CDR3 likely reflects a read error. V is TRBV11-2 and J is TRBJ2-7, with 9 bases aligning to TRBD2. The CDR3 runs to 14 residues. Germline CDR1 reads SGHAT; CDR2 reads FQNNGV. For the CDR3, the DNA is TGTGCCAGCAGCCTAGCTAGCGGGAATAACGATCAGTACTCC. Translated: CASSLASGNNDQYS.

As to this clonotype: This could be a read error, since a much larger clone is one nucleotide away. CDR3 loop: CASSPLLSYEQYF. DNA of the CDR3: TGTGCCAGCAGTCCCCTTCTCTCCTACGAGCAGTACTTC. J is TRBJ2-7 and V is TRBV12-3 or TRBV12-4; no reliable D call. Trimming took off 5 bases at V and 0 bases at J, with 8 bases between the two ends. The CDR3 runs 13 residues.

The chain uses TRBV5-1 and TRBJ1-5; no clear D. V shed 1 base and J shed 9 bases, with 14 bases lying between them. Germline values: CDR1 SGHRS, CDR2 YFSETQ. The CDR3 spans 14 residues. The CDR3 nucleotides read TGCGCCAGCAGCTTGTCGGCGGGCTCAGGGCCCCAGCATTTT. Encoded protein: CASSLSAGSGPQHF.

Points on this clonotype: This may stem from a read error, because a much larger clone lies one nucleotide away. The CDR3 protein is CAISRSGEATEAFF. CDR3 coding DNA: TGTGCCATCAGTCGCTCAGGGGAGGCCACTGAAGCTTTCTTT. The genes are TRBV10-3 and TRBJ1-1, with TRBD1 as a possible D gene (6 bases). The CDR3 loop spans 14 amino acids. Germline CDR1 ENHRY, CDR2 SYGVKD. The V gene lost 5 bases and the J gene lost 4 bases, with 14 bases spanning the gap.

This clonotype was detected only a few times. Possible read error: a much larger clone is one base away. This chain links TRBV11-2 with TRBJ2-3, with D uncertain. Trimming took off 1 base at V and 0 bases at J, with 17 bases between the two ends. The germline CDR1 and CDR2 sequences are SGHAT and FQNNGV. The CDR3 loop spans 18 amino acids. The CDR3 DNA follows: TGTGCCAGCAGCTTAGCCCCCTCTAGAGTATCCAGCACAGATACGCAGTATTTT. It yields the protein CASSLAPSRVSSTDTQYF.

As to this clonotype: The junction differs from germline at one of its ends, possibly a read error. The chain uses TRBV6-5 and TRBJ2-7; TRBD2 matches 11 bases. Germline lookup yields CDR1 MNHEY and CDR2 SVGAGI. The CDR3 covers 15 residues. The CDR3 spells CPSSYSSSGRYEQYF. The CDR3 nucleotides are TGTCCCAGCAGTTACTCGTCTAGCGGGAGGTACGAGCAGTACTTC.

The rearrangement links TRBV5-6 to TRBJ2-7; possible D gene TRBD2, 6 bases. The CDR3 covers 15 residues. V gave up 1 base and J gave up 5 bases, with 16 bases separating them. Germline-derived CDR1 and CDR2 are SGHDT and YYEEEE. For the CDR3, the DNA is TGTGCCAGCAGCTTGAGAAACGGGAGAGGAGACGAGCAGTACTTC. Amino acids: CASSLRNGRGDEQYF.

The rearrangement links TRBV28 to TRBJ1-1; D gene unclear. The V gene's germline CDR1 is MDHEN and CDR2 SYDVKM. The CDR3 totals 12 residues. V lost 7 bases, J lost 10 bases, and 16 bases lay in between. The CDR3 region is CASTYSDRGAFF. CDR3 nucleotides: TGTGCCAGCACGTACTCGGATAGAGGAGCTTTCTTT.

The chain links TRBV7-9 to TRBJ1-6; D possibly corresponds to TRBD1 (5 bases). Deletions cut 5 bases from V and 3 bases from J, with 14 bases between. CDR1 is SEHNR, CDR2 FQNEAQ, per germline (reference sequence). This CDR3 is built from 16 residues. The CDR3 coding sequence is TGTGCCAGCAGCCTCGGCCAGGGTTTCTATAATTCACCCCTCCACTTT. It yields the protein CASSLGQGFYNSPLHF. The complete variable domain, with remaining parts taken from reference TRBV7-9 and TRBJ1-6, reads DTGVSQNPRHKITKRGQNVTFRCDPISEHNRLYWYRQTLGQGPEFLTYFQNEAQLEKSRLLSDRFSAERPKGSFSTLEIQRTEQGDSAMYLCASSLGQGFYNSPLHFGNGTRLTVT.

The J gene is TRBJ1-1, the V gene TRBV12-3 or TRBV12-4; TRBD1 matches 11 bases. V shed 3 bases, J shed 4 bases, and the junction held 1 base outside the gene matches. This CDR3 is built from 14 residues. The chain's CDR3 is CASSFGQGATEAFF. DNA of the CDR3: TGTGCCAGCAGTTTCGGACAGGGGGCCACTGAAGCTTTCTTT.

The V and J genes are TRBV14 and TRBJ2-2; either TRBD1 or TRBD2 may fit D (5 bases each). V was clipped by 10 bases and J by 5 bases, with 23 bases between them. Germline lookup yields CDR1 SGHDN and CDR2 FVKESK. This CDR3 is 16 amino acids long. CDR3 nucleotides: TGTGCCAACAGACTTTCCGGGACCGGGGTAACCGGGGAGCTGTTTTTT. It encodes CANRLSGTGVTGELFF.

Points on this clonotype: A single base separates this from a much larger clone, so it may be a read error. V usage is TRBV29-1 and J usage is TRBJ2-3; D unresolved. From germline, CDR1 is SQVTM and CDR2 ANQGSEA. CDR3 length: 14 amino acids. CDR3 amino acids: CGAGAASGTDTQYF. Here the CDR3 DNA reads TGCGGCGCCGGAGCAGCGTCGGGCACAGATACGCAGTATTTT.